This is a list of T cell receptor beta chains from one sample in a study of blood T cell repertoires in COVID-19. Using immunoSEQ multiplex PCR, the repertoire was profiled, and TCRdb retains in-frame clones only, with some absent. The sample holds more than 95,000 clones, roughly 80% seen once. The sample comprised peripheral blood. These receptors were obtained from an elderly woman with active or convalescent COVID-19. The CDR3 runs from the conserved cysteine through the conserved F or W. Clone size is not always given. Where it is, it says once, few, many or a class for expanded clones.

clone_size j_call v_call cdr3_aa
NA TRBJ1-1 TRBV5-1 CASSWQFGTEAFF
NA TRBJ2-2 TRBV7-3 CASSRDSYTGELFF
NA TRBJ1-2 TRBV12-3/TRBV12-4 CASRYAGGGYTF
NA TRBJ2-7 TRBV28 CASSFGQGEFYEQYF
NA TRBJ1-2 TRBV6-5 CASILTAGQGLGYTF
NA TRBJ1-2 TRBV5-5 CASSLYGQGARGYGYTF
NA TRBJ2-7 TRBV24-1 CATSDTRDRVYEQYF
NA TRBJ1-2 TRBV27 CASSGTGRRSAGYTF
NA TRBJ2-3 TRBV24-1 CATSGRGGYTDTQYF
NA TRBJ1-2 TRBV23-1 CASSQGLAYGYTF
few TRBJ2-1 TRBV28 CASSLIYGEQFF
NA TRBJ2-7 TRBV30 CAWKRTDILYEQYF
NA TRBJ1-5 TRBV24-1 CATSDGRDSNQPQHF
NA TRBJ2-7 TRBV29-1 CSVLRDRAYEQYF
once TRBJ1-1 TRBV5-8 CASSLGDSYMNTEAFF
NA TRBJ1-5 TRBV3-1/TRBV3-2 CASSLLRGPQHF
NA TRBJ2-3 TRBV7-2 CASSLASRGASTDTQYF
once TRBJ2-4 TRBV6-5 CASSLQGAAKNIQYF
NA TRBJ2-7 TRBV4-3 CASSLGLSYEQYF
NA TRBJ2-3 TRBV7-7 CASSPYLRSTSTDTQYF
few TRBJ2-5 TRBV5-1 CASSPGTAQETQYF
NA TRBJ2-1 TRBV27 CASRLAGGNEQFF
NA TRBJ1-4 TRBV30 CAWSLKGQGREKLFF
NA TRBJ2-7 TRBV28 CASSPFPYEQYF
NA TRBJ2-5 TRBV7-6 CASSIPWTTKRTQYF
NA TRBJ1-2 TRBV30 CAWSEARGRRGYTF
NA TRBJ2-1 TRBV28 CASSSGGLAGGPSKDEQFF
NA TRBJ2-2 TRBV28 CASSLPLAGTGELFF
NA TRBJ2-7 TRBV6-5 CASRPQGENEQYF
NA TRBJ1-1 TRBV27 CASSSKQGHTEAFF
NA TRBJ2-1 TRBV14 CASSHQRGGRGNEQFF
NA TRBJ1-2 TRBV5-4 CASSLELTGYDGYTF
once TRBJ1-1 TRBV12-3/TRBV12-4 CASRGQLNTEAFF
NA TRBJ2-5 TRBV2 CASSEGQIQETQYF
NA TRBJ2-5 TRBV11-2 CASSLMRAGGGETQYF
NA TRBJ2-5 TRBV7-2 CASTVRLAGEGKTQYF
NA TRBJ1-2 TRBV18 CASSPPGGYGYTF
NA TRBJ1-1 TRBV18 CASTWTGGGTEAFF
NA TRBJ1-4 TRBV28 CASSPPLRDRLFF
NA TRBJ1-5 TRBV18 CASSRDRGSMSNQPQHF
few TRBJ1-2 TRBV5-4 CASRLTGGNYGYTF
NA TRBJ2-2 TRBV5-1 CASSLGGQGSTGELFF
few TRBJ1-2 TRBV28 CATDSTGGYGYTF
few TRBJ1-4 TRBV19 CASQREGARANEKLFF
many TRBJ1-3 TRBV19 CASIGTAGNTIYF
few TRBJ1-2 TRBV7-2 CASSLDNNYGYTF
NA TRBJ2-3 TRBV2 CASSELTSGGADTQYF